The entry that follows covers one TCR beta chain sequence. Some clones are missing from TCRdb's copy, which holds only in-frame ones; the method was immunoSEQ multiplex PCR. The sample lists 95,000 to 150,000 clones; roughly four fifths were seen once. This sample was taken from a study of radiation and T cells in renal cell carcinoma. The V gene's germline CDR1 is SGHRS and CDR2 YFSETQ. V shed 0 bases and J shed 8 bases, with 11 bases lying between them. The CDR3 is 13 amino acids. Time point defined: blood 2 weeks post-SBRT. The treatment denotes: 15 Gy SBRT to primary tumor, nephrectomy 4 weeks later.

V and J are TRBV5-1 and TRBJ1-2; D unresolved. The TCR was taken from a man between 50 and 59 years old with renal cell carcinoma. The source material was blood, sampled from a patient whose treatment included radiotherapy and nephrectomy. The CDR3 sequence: CASSLEATGGYTF. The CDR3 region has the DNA TGCGCCAGCAGCTTGGAGGCCACGGGCGGCTACACCTTC.